A single T cell receptor (beta chain) is shown here with its context. Its antigen is not identified. PCR primers comprised 60 Vbeta and 13 Jbeta primers. Generated by immunoSEQ multiplex PCR, the TCRdb table keeps only in-frame clones and is missing some. In the table there are about 160,000 clones, roughly 80% of which are singletons. Germline CDR1 is SGHRS and CDR2 is YFSETQ. The ends were cut back, 0 bases at V and 2 bases at J, with 12 bases in the middle. The CDR3 has 16 residues. The source of the sample is a study of cytomegalovirus exposure and HLA in healthy donors. Notes on the study in general: Some V segments, TRBV6-2 and TRBV6-3 among them, were indistinguishable and were therefore excluded. Earlier analysis found most TCR beta V segments productive about 90% or about 30% of the time.

Sequencing was carried out using PBMCs. The chain combines TRBV5-1 with TRBJ2-1, with D perhaps matching TRBD2 (6 bases). The TCR originated in a female donor in good health and CMV-seronegative. CDR3 sequence reads: CASSLVADFAYNEQFF. Written as DNA, the CDR3 is TGCGCCAGCAGCTTGGTAGCGGACTTTGCCTACAATGAGCAGTTCTTC.